Each of the 10 T cell receptor beta chains below was sequenced from the same sample in a study of cytomegalovirus exposure and HLA in healthy donors. Measured with immunoSEQ multiplex PCR; TCRdb has only the in-frame clones, and not every one. This sample has about 66,000 clones, with about 97% found just once. The sample was PBMCs. The receptor source for this set is a woman aged 18-35 years in good health and CMV-seropositive.

The chain uses TRBV5-4 and TRBJ2-1; TRBD2 matches 12 bases. J lost 5 bases, V lost 2 bases, and 14 bases had no gene match. The CDR3 length is 19 residues. Germline V CDR1 and CDR2: SGHNT, YYREEE (reference sequence). The CDR3 sequence: CASSFPSGRAGGRDNEQFF. The CDR3 nucleotides are TGTGCCAGCAGCTTCCCTAGCGGGAGGGCCGGGGGGAGGGACAATGAGCAGTTCTTC.

This rearrangement joins TRBV5-5 to TRBJ1-5, with 7 positions matching TRBD1. This CDR3 comprises 18 residues. Trimming at V came to 2 bases and at J to 0 bases, leaving 11 bases not matched to a gene. In germline, CDR1 is SGHKS, CDR2 YYEKEE (reference sequence). The CDR3 sequence: CASSLRQGTIYSNQPQHF. The CDR3 region has the DNA TGTGCCAGCAGCTTACGACAGGGAACAATTTATAGCAATCAGCCCCAGCATTTT.

The V gene is TRBV2, the J gene TRBJ1-5, with TRBD1 matching over 7 bases. Germline loops: CDR1 SNHLY, CDR2 FYNNEI. Trimming at V came to 6 bases and at J to 5 bases, leaving 4 bases not matched to a gene. The CDR3 covers 13 residues. This CDR3 reads CASRSDRDQPQHF. CDR3 DNA sequence: TGTGCCAGCAGGTCAGACAGGGATCAGCCCCAGCATTTT.

The chain carries TRBV18 and TRBJ2-7; 9 bases agree with TRBD1. In germline, CDR1 is KGHSH, CDR2 LQKENI. The CDR3 sequence is 19 residues long. The junction had 19 bases not matched to a gene; V was cut back by 6 bases and J by 1 base. CDR3 sequence: CASSERQGVGAGLSYEQYF. CDR3 DNA sequence: TGTGCCAGCTCGGAGAGACAGGGGGTGGGAGCGGGATTGTCCTACGAGCAGTACTTC.

The table lists this clone with a count of one. The chain couples TRBV16 to TRBJ2-2; TRBD1 aligns across 10 bases. Germline assignment: CDR1 KGHSY and CDR2 FQNENV. The CDR3 is 16 amino acids. Losses at the gene ends were 4 bases for V and 4 bases for J; bases not matched to a gene: 6. This CDR3 is CASSRRTGGVTGELFF. The CDR3, as DNA: TGTGCCAGCAGCCGCCGGACAGGGGGTGTCACCGGGGAGCTGTTTTTT.

The rearrangement uses TRBV28 and TRBJ1-3; 7 positions agree with TRBD1. The V segment lost 7 bases and the J segment 3 bases; nucleotides outside the gene matches: 9. CDR1 and CDR2 (germline): MDHEN, SYDVKM. The CDR3 is made up of 15 amino acids. Here the CDR3 reads CASTFIGGNGNTIYF. CDR3 in DNA: TGTGCCAGCACTTTCATAGGGGGCAATGGAAACACCATATATTTT.

V usage is TRBV6-5 and J usage is TRBJ1-2; D ambiguous. This CDR3 has 13 residues. CDR1 and CDR2 (germline): MNHEY, SVGAGI. Between the trimmed V and J ends, which lost 0 bases and 6 bases, there was a span of 8 bases. CDR3 bases: TGTGCCAGCAGTTACTCGGCAGGCCATGGCTACACCTTC. This sequence encodes CASSYSAGHGYTF.

The J gene is TRBJ2-5, the V gene TRBV7-9; D gene uncertain. The germline CDR1 and CDR2 sequences are SEHNR and FQNEAQ (reference sequence). The CDR3 covers 13 residues. The ends were cut back, 6 bases at V and 0 bases at J, with 8 bases in the middle. CDR3 in amino acids: CASSSIDQETQYF. In DNA, the CDR3 is TGTGCCAGCAGTTCCATAGACCAAGAGACCCAGTACTTC. Full variable domain (rest looked up from reference TRBV7-9 and TRBJ2-5): DTGVSQNPRHKITKRGQNVTFRCDPISEHNRLYWYRQTLGQGPEFLTYFQNEAQLEKSRLLSDRFSAERPKGSFSTLEIQRTEQGDSAMYLCASSSIDQETQYFGPGTRLLVL.

This clone was seen just once. This sequence joins TRBV30 and TRBJ2-7; D might be TRBD2 (5 bases). This CDR3 has 13 residues. Germline V gives CDR1 GTSNPN, CDR2 SVGIG (reference sequence). V was trimmed by 2 bases and J by 1 base, leaving 9 bases between them. This CDR3 is CAWSWSGSYEQYF. As DNA, the CDR3 is TGTGCCTGGAGTTGGAGCGGATCCTACGAGCAGTACTTC.

V is TRBV2 and J is TRBJ1-4, with 9 bases fitting TRBD1. This CDR3 contains 15 residues. Losses at the gene ends were 6 bases for V and 0 bases for J; bases not matched to a gene: 2. CDR1 and CDR2 from the germline V gene are SNHLY and FYNNEI. Written as DNA, the CDR3 is TGTGCCAGCAGGGGACAGGGACCAACTAATGAAAAACTGTTTTTT. The encoded protein is CASRGQGPTNEKLFF.